This TCR beta chain was observed in a study of identical twins. Study-wide results and limits: Cross-sectional statistics underpinned the conclusions; the same donors were not followed. Out-of-frame alpha sequences common to twins were enriched for low generation probability. Reduced insertions were recorded for abundant cord blood beta clonotypes, with no such pattern in memory repertoires.

This clonotype has just a few counts. The antigen remains undetermined. TCRdb re-called the 5' RACE reads with MiXCR, one entry per CDR3 protein. The repertoire holds about 550,000 distinct CDR3 sequences, around 20% seen once, with 0.4% to 0.6% in the top ten. The CDR3 has 12 residues. Germline V lookup: CDR1 SGHDN, CDR2 FVKESK. With 3 bases removed from V and 3 bases from J, the gap between germline ends came to 5 bases. This same sample was also taken into another study, of yellow fever vaccine responses in identical twins.

The specimen sequenced was CD4+ T cells sorted from blood. V gene TRBV14 combines with J gene TRBJ1-1; D uncertain. The clonotype originates from a woman between 18 and 29 years old in good health. CDR3 sequence (DNA): TGTGCCAGCAGCCAGGTTCACACTGAAGCTTTCTTT. Amino acid sequence: CASSQVHTEAFF.